This T cell receptor beta chain derives from a study of graft-versus-host responses after intestinal transplantation. V was trimmed by 2 bases and J by 7 bases, leaving 8 bases between them. The germline CDR1 and CDR2 sequences are SEHNR and FQNEAQ (reference sequence). CDR3 size: 12 residues. With respect to this clone: The antigen remains undetermined.

The method was immunoSEQ multiplex PCR; TCRdb's version includes in-frame clones alone and lacks a portion of them. The sample gives approximately 120,000 clones, 85% to 95% of which show up once; roughly 0.15% is in the top ten. V is TRBV7-9 and J is TRBJ1-1; D is unclear. Sequencing was performed on unstimulated CD4+ T cells sorted from spleen or lymph node cells, taken before intestinal transplant. This TCR derives from a human donor who received an intestinal transplant. The CDR3 DNA sequence: TGTGCCAGCAGCTTACGGGAGGATGAAGCTTTCTTT. This gives the protein CASSLREDEAFF.